The clone carrying this T cell receptor beta chain has a single count. Its antigen is still unknown. The sample belongs to a study of T cell responses to AZD1222 COVID-19 vaccine. Study-level results: Sampled repertoires all dated from after the peak T cell response.

This table comes from immunoSEQ multiplex PCR, and its TCRdb copy is limited to in-frame clones, with some not included. Among 150,000 to 180,000 clones, about 85% were seen once, and the ten largest hold around 3.1%. The sequence came from an adult in good health. Sequenced here: peripheral blood, sampled on day 0 of AZD1222 vaccination.

CDR3 region: CASSTPGDRGRGYTF. CDR3 coding DNA: TGTGCCAGTAGTACCCCAGGGGACAGGGGGCGAGGCTACACCTTC. V gene TRBV19 combines with J gene TRBJ1-2; 12 nucleotides agree with TRBD1. The ends lost 4 bases at V and 8 bases at J; junction bases unmatched: 8. The germline CDR1 and CDR2 sequences are LNHDA and SQIVND (reference sequence). The CDR3 contains 15 residues. Drawing the rest from reference TRBV19 and TRBJ1-2, the complete variable domain is DGGITQSPKYLFRKEGQNVTLSCEQNLNHDAMYWYRQDPGQGLRLIYYSQIVNDFQKGDIAEGYSVSREKKESFPLTVTSAQKNPTAFYLCASSTPGDRGRGYTFGSGTRLTVV.